The rows below give T cell receptor beta chains drawn from one sample of a study of cytomegalovirus exposure and HLA in healthy donors. Clones were read by immunoSEQ multiplex PCR, and TCRdb kept only the in-frame ones, dropping some. The sample contains approximately 290,000 clones, over 70% of which appear only once. The specimen was PBMCs. These receptors were taken from a girl aged 2 to 10 in good health and CMV-seronegative. The CDR3 runs from the conserved cysteine through the conserved F or W. A D gene is named only where the DNA matches it firmly. Only part of the rows carry a size: once, few, many, or a class if the clone is expanded.

J gene	D gene	V gene	clone size	CDR3 protein	CDR3 DNA
TRBJ2-1	TRBD1	TRBV2	NA	CASSEGQGEGNEQFF	TGTGCCAGCAGTGAGGGACAGGGCGAGGGCAATGAGCAGTTCTTC
TRBJ2-7	TRBD1	TRBV4-1	NA	CASSFGQGASYEQYF	TGCGCCAGCAGTTTTGGACAGGGGGCATCCTACGAGCAGTACTTC
TRBJ1-2	NA	TRBV9	few	CASSVVESWDYGYTF	TGTGCCAGCAGCGTAGTGGAGAGCTGGGACTATGGCTACACCTTC
TRBJ2-7	NA	TRBV7-6	NA	CASSLGWEDEQYF	TGTGCCAGCAGCTTAGGCTGGGAGGACGAGCAGTACTTC
TRBJ2-7	TRBD2	TRBV6-1	NA	CASTAGVEYEQYF	TGTGCCAGCACGGCGGGAGTCGAGTACGAGCAGTACTTC
TRBJ2-5	TRBD2	TRBV5-1	NA	CASSLSWTSGRRQETQYF	TGCGCCAGCAGCTTGTCGTGGACTAGCGGGAGGAGGCAAGAGACCCAGTACTTC
TRBJ2-7	NA	TRBV27	NA	CASSFGWDGSYEQYF	TGTGCCAGCAGTTTCGGGTGGGACGGGAGCTACGAGCAGTACTTC
TRBJ1-1	NA	TRBV12-2	few	CASRFSGLGRQNTEAFF	TGTGCAAGTCGCTTTAGTGGTCTCGGGAGACAGAACACTGAAGCTTTCTTT
TRBJ2-2	NA	TRBV7-2	NA	CASSLAGYAAGELFF	TGTGCCAGCAGCTTGGCGGGGTATGCGGCCGGGGAGCTGTTTTTT
TRBJ2-3	NA	TRBV21-1	NA	CASSNGTVGTDTQYF	TGTGCCAGCAGCAATGGGACAGTGGGCACAGATACGCAGTATTTT
TRBJ2-1	TRBD1	TRBV5-6	NA	CASSPSFRQGGRGQFF	TGTGCCAGCAGCCCTAGCTTCAGACAGGGGGGTCGCGGGCAGTTCTTC
TRBJ2-7	NA	TRBV7-7	once	CASSQRPDYEQYF	TGTGCCAGCAGCCAGAGGCCAGACTACGAGCAGTACTTC
TRBJ1-5	NA	TRBV30	NA	CAWGQGINQPQHF	TGTGCCTGGGGGCAAGGAATCAATCAGCCCCAGCATTTT
TRBJ1-5	NA	TRBV28	NA	CASSQHDSGRQPQHF	TGTGCCAGCAGTCAACATGATTCTGGGCGTCAGCCCCAGCATTTT